This T cell receptor (beta chain) emerged from a study of PD-1 blockade in classical Hodgkin lymphoma. At the level of the study: Patients in the cohort were put on intravenous nivolumab, 3 mg/kg every 2 weeks.

A remark on this clone: Its target is unknown.

The time point was: cycle 4 day 1 (C4D1), after five to seven weeks of nivolumab. Relapse was seen in all patients after autologous stem cell transplantation, and brentuximab vedotin exposure was variable. Under best response, outcomes were complete response, partial response or progressive disease. Findings and limits, study-wide: Anyone who began nivolumab under 1 year after ASCT was excluded.

Method: immunoSEQ multiplex PCR; TCRdb's copy keeps in-frame clones and lacks some. The top ten clones hold under 20% of a sample with 90,000 to 110,000 clones, about nine tenths of them seen once. Trimming shortened V by 4 bases and J by 2 bases, and 10 bases separated the two germline ends. Looked up from germline, CDR1 is SNHLY and CDR2 is FYNNEI. The CDR3 length is 14 residues. The specimen was peripheral blood mononuclear cells (PBMCs), collected before the fourth cycle of nivolumab. The receptor was derived from a human donor with classical Hodgkin lymphoma. The chain recombines TRBV2 with TRBJ2-3, with D possibly matching TRBD2 (5 bases). CDR3 sequence: CASSVLGLTDTQYF. CDR3 coding DNA: TGTGCCAGCAGTGTGCTTGGACTCACAGATACGCAGTATTTT.